These 10 T cell receptor beta chains came from one sample sequenced in a study of TIL therapy for anti-PD-1-resistant metastatic lung cancer. The immunoSEQ assay was v3. Libraries were prepared by immunoSEQ multiplex PCR; TCRdb keeps only in-frame clonotypes and omits some of them. The data contain about 15,000 clones, roughly 82% of them singletons. Time point given: pre-treatment sample, taken before nivolumab and TIL therapy. Specimen: blood, collected at baseline. The receptors come from a person between 25 and 79 years old with non-small cell lung cancer.

The rearrangement uses TRBV7-2 and TRBJ2-1; 12 bases match TRBD2. The CDR3 runs to 16 residues. The junction had 10 bases not matched to a gene; V was cut back by 5 bases and J by 8 bases. In germline, CDR1 is SGHTA, CDR2 FQGNSA. The CDR3 nucleotides read TGTGCCAGCAGCCCCCGGAGACTAGCGGGGGAAGATGAGCAGTTCTTC. Translating it yields CASSPRRLAGEDEQFF. The full variable domain, with the rest looked up from reference TRBV7-2 and TRBJ2-1, is GAGVSQSPSNKVTEKGKDVELRCDPISGHTALYWYRQSLGQGLEFLIYFQGNSAPDKSGLPSDRFSAERTGGSVSTLTIQRTQQEDSAVYLCASSPRRLAGEDEQFFGPGTRLTVL.

This chain links TRBV23-1 with TRBJ2-3; D is possibly TRBD2 (5 bases). TRBV23-1 belongs to the ORF category, with a function that is uncertain. The length of the CDR3 is 14 residues. V was shortened by 7 bases and J by 1 base, with 12 bases between the two germline ends. This CDR3 is CASTTKEGTDTQYF. The CDR3 DNA follows: TGCGCCAGCACCACTAAGGAGGGCACAGATACGCAGTATTTT.

This clone was observed a single time. This chain connects TRBV29-1 to TRBJ2-5, with TRBD2 as a possible D gene (7 bases). The end of the DNA fits TRBJ2-7 better, so the J call may be wrong. CDR3 length: 15 residues. Germline V gene sequence: CDR1 SQVTM, CDR2 ANQGSEA. In nucleotides, the CDR3 is TGCAGCGTGGCCGGGGAGGGGGGAATGGACTACGAGCAGTACTTC. This codes for CSVAGEGGMDYEQYF.

This sequence joins TRBV5-1 and TRBJ1-1, with a weak D call TRBD1 (6 bases). This CDR3 has 13 residues. The germline V and J ends were trimmed by 0 bases and 8 bases, with 11 bases remaining between them. Per the germline V gene, CDR1 is SGHRS and CDR2 is YFSETQ. CDR3 bases: TGCGCCAGCAGCTTGGAAAGGGGGGCAGAAGCTTTCTTT. Protein product: CASSLERGAEAFF.

The chain recombines TRBV29-1 with TRBJ2-5; possible D gene TRBD1, 5 bases. The CDR3 extends over 13 amino acids. CDR1 and CDR2 from the germline V gene are SQVTM and ANQGSEA. Trimming pared 3 bases from V and 3 bases from J, leaving 11 bases between. This CDR3 is CSVEGRAKETQYF. DNA for the CDR3: TGCAGCGTTGAGGGCAGGGCCAAAGAGACCCAGTACTTC.

J is TRBJ1-4 and V is TRBV11-2; a weak D match, TRBD1 (5 bases). Germline V CDR1 and CDR2: SGHAT, FQNNGV. The CDR3 spans 15 residues. The V and J ends lost 5 bases and 3 bases respectively, with 13 bases between them. For the CDR3, the DNA is TGTGCCAGCAGCACTCAGGGATCGTCTAATGAAAAACTGTTTTTT. It is translated as CASSTQGSSNEKLFF.

The chain joins TRBV7-9 to TRBJ2-1, with 10 bases aligning to TRBD1. V trimming: 1 base; J trimming: 14 bases; junction bases outside the gene matches: 5. The germline V gene has CDR1 SEHNR and CDR2 FQNEAQ (reference sequence). This CDR3 region has 13 residues. In DNA, the CDR3 is TGTGCCAGCAGCTTAGGGGGCGGGACAGGGGAGTTCTTC. It specifies CASSLGGGTGEFF.

The chain has TRBV5-6 and TRBJ2-1; D is possibly TRBD2 (5 bases). CDR1 is SGHDT, CDR2 YYEEEE, per germline. V dropped 4 bases and J dropped 10 bases, with 9 bases sitting between them. The CDR3 consists of 11 residues. DNA for the CDR3: TGTGCCAGCAGCCGAACGGGGGAGCAGTTCTTC. It codes for CASSRTGEQFF.

CDR3 sequence: CASSEWGEVHEAEAFF. The DNA for the CDR3 is TGTGCCAGCAGTGAATGGGGGGAGGTCCATGAGGCTGAAGCTTTCTTT. This chain uses TRBV25-1 with TRBJ1-1, with D perhaps TRBD1 (5 bases). Between the trimmed V and J ends, which lost 1 base and 6 bases, there was a span of 18 bases. The CDR3 runs to 16 residues. Germline CDR1 MGHDK, CDR2 SYGVNS. The whole variable domain, filled in from reference TRBV25-1 and TRBJ1-1, reads EADIYQTPRYLVIGTGKKITLECSQTMGHDKMYWYQQDPGMELHLIHYSYGVNSTEKGDLSSESTVSRIRTEHFPLTLESARPSHTSQYLCASSEWGEVHEAEAFFGQGTRLTVV.

V is TRBV9 and J is TRBJ2-3; 9 bases map to TRBD1. Germline V gene sequence: CDR1 SGDLS, CDR2 YYNGEE. Losses at the gene ends were 4 bases for V and 5 bases for J; bases not matched to a gene: 17. This CDR3 is 18 amino acids long. CDR3 coding DNA: TGTGCCAGCAGCTCCTCAACGGGGACTGACAGGGGGTTAGATACGCAGTATTTT. It yields the protein CASSSSTGTDRGLDTQYF.